The entry below describes one TCR beta chain. The antigen remains undetermined. This entry is derived from a study of siplizumab effects on memory and regulatory T cells. Repertoires were generated with immunoSEQ multiplex PCR, while TCRdb's copy carries only in-frame clones and drops some. The sample has about 52,000 clones; around 97% are singletons. The germline V and J ends were trimmed by 1 base and 1 base, with 17 bases remaining between them. The CDR3 is 18 amino acids. Germline V gene lookup returns CDR1 SEHNR and CDR2 FQNEAQ (reference sequence). Regarding the study as a whole: The average Treg-derived proportion among mappable alloreactive CD4+ clones was 65% to 80% with siplizumab versus 25% to 30% in controls. Apparently more diverse than memory cells, naive T cells also seemed major alloresponse contributors. Significantly reduced by siplizumab was the cumulative frequency of alloreactive sequences, namely those traceable to unstimulated CD4+ memory cells.

Unstimulated naive, memory, effector memory and TEMRA subsets were sequenced, and this was done in a few donor pairs. The TCR sequence derives from a human donor in good health. The specimen was naive CD4+ T cells sorted from blood. The chain employs TRBV7-9 and TRBJ2-1, with a possible D match to TRBD1 (7 bases). The CDR3 region has the DNA TGTGCCAGCAGCTTAGAATTATCAGGGGGGATATCCTACAATGAGCAGTTCTTC. It specifies CASSLELSGGISYNEQFF.